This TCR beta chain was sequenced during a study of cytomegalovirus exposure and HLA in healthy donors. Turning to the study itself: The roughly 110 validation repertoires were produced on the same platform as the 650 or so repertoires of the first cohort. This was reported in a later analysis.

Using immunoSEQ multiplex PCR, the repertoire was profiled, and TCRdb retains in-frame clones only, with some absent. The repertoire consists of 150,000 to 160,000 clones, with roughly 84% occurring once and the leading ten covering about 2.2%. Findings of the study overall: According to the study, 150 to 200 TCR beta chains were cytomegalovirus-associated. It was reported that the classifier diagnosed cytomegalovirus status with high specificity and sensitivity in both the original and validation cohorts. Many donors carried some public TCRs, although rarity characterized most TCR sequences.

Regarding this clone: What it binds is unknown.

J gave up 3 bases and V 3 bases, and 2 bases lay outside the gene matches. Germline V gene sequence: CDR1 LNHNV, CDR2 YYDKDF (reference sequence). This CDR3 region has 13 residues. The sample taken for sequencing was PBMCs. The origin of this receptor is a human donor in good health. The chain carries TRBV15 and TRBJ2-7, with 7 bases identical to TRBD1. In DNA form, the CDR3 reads TGTGCCACCAGCAGGGACAGGCTCTACGAGCAGTACTTC. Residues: CATSRDRLYEQYF.